Listed below are T cell receptor beta chains from one sample, sequenced in a study of Japanese encephalitis immunity and Zika vaccine responses. Using its own MiXCR run on the 5' RACE reads, TCRdb lists one record per CDR3 protein. The sample holds 400 to 500 distinct CDR3 sequences, about 0.73% seen once. The sample in question was antigen-activated CD4+ T cells from blood, cultured, obtained during a Zika inactivated vaccine study. The receptor set was obtained from an adult woman who received an inactivated Zika virus vaccine. CDR3s include the opening cysteine and the closing phenylalanine or tryptophan. A D gene is named only where the DNA matches it firmly. Rows may omit the clone size; those that give it use once, few, many or a size class.

TRBJ2-4,few,TRBD1,TRBV19,CASSFPPDRGNPKNIQYF,TGTGCCAGTAGTTTTCCGCCCGACAGGGGGAACCCGAAAAACATTCAGTACTTC
TRBJ1-6,large,TRBD1,TRBV4-3,CASSQGQGDSPLHF,TGCGCCAGCAGCCAAGGACAGGGAGATTCACCCCTCCACTTT
TRBJ2-7,medium-sized,TRBD1,TRBV6-1,CATNRGTPYEQYF,TGTGCCACCAACAGGGGGACGCCCTACGAGCAGTACTTC
TRBJ2-7,hyperexpanded,NA,TRBV5-6,CASSPTGRVAYEQYF,TGTGCCAGCAGCCCGACAGGGAGGGTAGCCTACGAGCAGTACTTC
TRBJ1-1,NA,NA,TRBV10-3,CAIGKTVRTLKLF,TGTGCCATCGGAAAGACGGTAAGAACACTGAAGCTCTTT
TRBJ1-4,many,NA,TRBV20-1,CSARVYPNEKLFF,TGCAGTGCTAGAGTCTACCCCAATGAAAAACTGTTTTTT
TRBJ2-5,large,TRBD2,TRBV4-2,CASSRGGAEEETQYF,TGTGCCAGCAGTCGCGGGGGGGCCGAGGAAGAGACCCAGTACTTC
TRBJ1-1,medium-sized,NA,TRBV7-9,CASSLARIDWGEAFF,TGTGCCAGCAGCTTAGCGAGGATTGATTGGGGTGAAGCTTTCTTT
TRBJ1-5,medium-sized,NA,TRBV9,CASSVGYGAQPQHF,TGTGCCAGCAGTGTCGGTTACGGAGCTCAGCCCCAGCATTTT
TRBJ1-4,medium-sized,NA,TRBV20-1,CSASHTTNEKLFF,TGCAGTGCTAGTCACACAACTAATGAAAAACTGTTTTTT
TRBJ1-5,large,NA,TRBV10-1,CASSHGTYDQPQHF,TGCGCCAGCAGCCACGGGACATACGATCAGCCCCAGCATTTT
TRBJ1-3,medium-sized,NA,TRBV25-1,CASIESLGNTIYF,TGTGCCAGCATTGAGTCCCTTGGAAACACCATATATTTT
TRBJ1-1,large,NA,TRBV28,CASSLYTSNTEAFF,TGTGCCAGCAGTTTATATACTAGCAACACTGAAGCTTTCTTT
TRBJ1-1,medium-sized,NA,TRBV4-3,CASSQTGTWDTEAFF,TGCGCCAGCAGCCAAACCGGGACATGGGACACTGAAGCTTTCTTT
TRBJ2-1,medium-sized,NA,TRBV3-1,CASSQTQQPVGNEQFF,TGTGCCAGCAGCCAAACACAGCAACCCGTAGGGAATGAGCAGTTCTTC
TRBJ2-7,large,TRBD2,TRBV10-2,CASIPSGGSYEQYF,TGCGCCAGCATCCCCAGCGGGGGTAGCTACGAGCAGTACTTC
TRBJ2-2,hyperexpanded,NA,TRBV5-1,CASSLDGHTNTGELFF,TGCGCCAGCAGCTTGGACGGACACACGAACACCGGGGAGCTGTTTTTT
TRBJ2-7,medium-sized,TRBD1,TRBV7-9,CASSLEGQAGEQYF,TGTGCCAGCAGCTTAGAAGGACAGGCGGGCGAGCAGTACTTC
TRBJ2-1,large,NA,TRBV28,CASTMDHYNEQFF,TGTGCCAGCACTATGGACCACTACAATGAGCAGTTCTTC
TRBJ1-2,medium-sized,NA,TRBV27,CASRVTGIQGGGYTF,TGTGCCAGCAGGGTAACGGGGATACAGGGTGGTGGCTACACCTTC
TRBJ1-6,medium-sized,NA,TRBV7-2,CASSSVNSPLHF,TGTGCCAGCAGCTCCGTTAATTCACCCCTCCACTTT
TRBJ1-2,NA,NA,TRBV19,CASIEAGRANYGYTF,TGTGCCAGTATCGAGGCGGGCCGGGCGAACTATGGCTACACCTTC
TRBJ2-5,medium-sized,TRBD2,TRBV12-3/TRBV12-4,CASSFVGGGAFQETQYF,TGTGCCAGCAGTTTTGTGGGCGGGGGGGCGTTTCAAGAGACCCAGTACTTC
TRBJ1-4,NA,NA,TRBV20-1,CSASHTTNEKTFF,TGCAGTGCTAGTCACACAACTAATGAAAAAACTTTTTTT
TRBJ1-1,large,TRBD1,TRBV7-9,CASSFDRGPWYTEAFF,TGTGCCAGCAGCTTCGACAGGGGGCCCTGGTACACTGAAGCTTTCTTT
TRBJ1-5,large,NA,TRBV5-1,CASSIDGLSNQPQHF,TGCGCCAGCAGTATCGACGGCCTGAGCAATCAGCCCCAGCATTTT
TRBJ1-4,medium-sized,TRBD1,TRBV27,CASGRDKGAYEKLFF,TGTGCCAGCGGTAGAGACAAGGGGGCATATGAAAAACTGTTTTTT
TRBJ1-1,medium-sized,NA,TRBV28,CASSLREAFF,TGTGCCAGCAGCCTAAGGGAAGCTTTCTTT
TRBJ2-1,medium-sized,NA,TRBV10-3,CATKGGFDEQFF,TGTGCCACTAAAGGGGGGTTCGATGAGCAGTTCTTC
TRBJ1-2,medium-sized,TRBD1,TRBV29-1,CSVGRQGDRGYGYTF,TGCAGCGTTGGTCGACAGGGGGATCGGGGCTATGGCTACACCTTC
TRBJ2-3,NA,TRBD2,TRBV5-1,CASSLRGVRTDTQYF,TGCGCCAGCAGCTTGCGGGGGGTCCGCACAGATACGCAGTATTTT
TRBJ2-1,large,TRBD2,TRBV4-3,CASSQDHGQRGGSEQFF,TGCGCCAGCAGCCAAGATCACGGGCAGCGGGGCGGATCGGAGCAGTTCTTC
TRBJ2-7,hyperexpanded,NA,TRBV2,CASSERAGAVDEQYF,TGTGCCAGCAGTGAACGGGCAGGGGCAGTGGACGAGCAGTACTTC
TRBJ2-7,medium-sized,TRBD2,TRBV10-1,CASSGGLAGPYEQYF,TGCGCCAGCAGCGGGGGACTAGCGGGGCCCTACGAGCAGTACTTC
TRBJ1-2,medium-sized,NA,TRBV20-1,CSARQFTGTDGYTF,TGCAGTGCTAGACAATTCACCGGGACTGATGGCTACACCTTC
TRBJ2-3,large,TRBD2,TRBV4-2,CASSQDPSGGGDTQYF,TGTGCCAGCAGCCAAGATCCCAGCGGGGGGGGAGATACGCAGTATTTT
TRBJ1-4,medium-sized,NA,TRBV28,CASYQQGGNEKLFF,TGTGCCAGCTACCAACAGGGTGGGAATGAAAAACTGTTTTTT
TRBJ1-6,large,NA,TRBV7-2,CASSLDGVWATLHF,TGTGCCAGCAGCTTAGACGGGGTTTGGGCAACCCTCCACTTT
TRBJ1-2,medium-sized,NA,TRBV19,CASTPYGQSNYGYTF,TGTGCCAGTACCCCTTACGGACAGTCAAACTATGGCTACACCTTC
TRBJ1-6,medium-sized,TRBD1,TRBV25-1,CASSERTGRNSPLHF,TGTGCCAGCAGTGAAAGGACAGGGCGGAATTCACCCCTCCACTTT
TRBJ2-1,NA,TRBD2,TRBV10-1,CASSEGTRSHNEQFF,TGCGCCAGCAGTGAGGGGACTAGGTCCCACAATGAGCAGTTCTTC
TRBJ2-1,large,NA,TRBV7-9,CASSLAGPGYYNEQFF,TGTGCCAGCAGCTTAGCAGGGCCAGGCTACTACAATGAGCAGTTCTTC
TRBJ2-2,large,NA,TRBV7-9,CASSPRQTLNTGELFF,TGTGCCAGCAGCCCTCGACAGACTTTGAACACCGGGGAGCTGTTTTTT
TRBJ2-2,large,NA,TRBV2,CASSGGDFLSGELFF,TGTGCCAGCAGTGGGGGGGACTTCCTGAGCGGGGAGCTGTTTTTT
TRBJ1-1,medium-sized,NA,TRBV20-1,CSAPPPGEAEAFF,TGCAGTGCCCCACCCCCAGGGGAGGCAGAAGCTTTCTTT
TRBJ2-1,medium-sized,TRBD2,TRBV5-1,CASSKTSGGKYNEQFF,TGCGCCAGCAGCAAGACTAGCGGGGGGAAATACAATGAGCAGTTCTTC
TRBJ1-1,large,TRBD1,TRBV6-2/TRBV6-3,CASSYDGTATEAFF,TGTGCCAGCAGTTACGACGGGACAGCGACTGAAGCTTTCTTT
TRBJ2-5,NA,NA,TRBV9,CASSVDSGAGETQYF,TGTGCCAGCAGCGTAGATTCGGGGGCGGGGGAGACCCAGTACTTC
TRBJ2-7,NA,NA,TRBV19,CASSRVGFSYEQYF,TGTGCCAGTAGTAGGGTGGGTTTCTCCTACGAGCAGTACTTC
TRBJ2-7,large,NA,TRBV5-5,CASSLSTGSSYEQYF,TGTGCCAGCAGCTTGAGCACAGGTTCCTCCTACGAGCAGTACTTC
TRBJ1-5,medium-sized,NA,TRBV30,CAWSIIQSDQPQHF,TGTGCCTGGAGCATAATACAGTCCGATCAGCCCCAGCATTTT
TRBJ1-1,medium-sized,NA,TRBV7-2,CASSLIRNTEAFF,TGTGCCAGCAGCTTAATACGGAACACTGAAGCTTTCTTT
TRBJ1-2,large,NA,TRBV3-1,CASGRGDSFGYTF,TGTGCCAGCGGTAGGGGGGACTCTTTTGGCTACACCTTC
TRBJ2-3,medium-sized,TRBD2,TRBV30,CAWSGTSSDTQYF,TGTGCCTGGTCCGGGACTAGTTCAGATACGCAGTATTTT
TRBJ2-3,large,TRBD2,TRBV4-3,CASSQDWGGSTDTQYF,TGCGCCAGCAGCCAAGATTGGGGGGGTAGCACAGATACGCAGTATTTT
TRBJ2-1,medium-sized,TRBD1,TRBV3-1,CASSHIWGGTGPKNEQFF,TGTGCCAGCAGCCACATCTGGGGTGGGACAGGGCCGAAAAATGAGCAGTTCTTC